These 16 T cell receptor beta chains share one sample of origin, sequenced in a study of CD8 T cells in ankylosing spondylitis. MiXCR, applied by TCRdb to the 5' RACE reads, yields one record per CDR3 protein. The data show about 540,000 distinct CDR3 sequences, roughly an eighth seen once. No antigen is known for these receptors. Whole-study findings and limits: Ankylosing spondylitis blood seemed to carry a telltale TCR beta motif made of under ten highly homologous variants.

The sample taken for sequencing was blood, either unsorted or a sorted T cell fraction (not recorded which). All receptors derive from a male donor with ankylosing spondylitis.

V and J are TRBV20-1 and TRBJ1-1; D remains ambiguous. Trimming pared 0 bases from V and 7 bases from J, leaving 12 bases between. The germline V gene has CDR1 DFQATT and CDR2 SNEGSKA (reference sequence). This CDR3 is built from 13 residues. CDR3 bases: TGCAGTGCTAGAGATTTTAGGAATGTTGAAGCTTTCTTT. This encodes CSARDFRNVEAFF.

This clonotype was observed a handful of times. The genes are TRBV24-1 and TRBJ2-5; tentatively, D is TRBD1 or TRBD2 (5 bases each). The germline V gene has CDR1 KGHDR and CDR2 SFDVKD. This CDR3 region has 13 residues. V gave up 9 bases and J gave up 4 bases, with 14 bases separating them. CDR3 sequence reads: CATGPGDGETQYF. For the CDR3, the DNA is TGTGCCACCGGCCCCGGGGACGGAGAGACCCAGTACTTC.

Only a few counts were recorded for this clonotype. The genes are TRBV5-4 and TRBJ2-2; D is uncertain. V shed 3 bases and J shed 4 bases, with 10 bases lying between them. This CDR3 contains 14 residues. From germline, CDR1 is SGHNT and CDR2 YYREEE (reference sequence). The CDR3 sequence is CASSYGPVTGELFF. In DNA, the CDR3 is TGTGCCAGCAGCTACGGACCCGTCACCGGGGAGCTGTTTTTT.

This clonotype was counted a few times. The chain couples TRBV20-1 to TRBJ1-1; 7 nucleotides agree with TRBD1. V shed 1 base and J 4 bases; nucleotides not matched to a gene: 9. Germline V gene lookup returns CDR1 DFQATT and CDR2 SNEGSKA (reference sequence). The CDR3 covers 15 residues. Here the CDR3 DNA reads TGCAGTGCTAGAGGCGAGGGGGCGCATGGCACTGAAGCTTTCTTT. It is translated as CSARGEGAHGTEAFF.

V is TRBV6-1 and J is TRBJ1-3; 7 bases are shared with TRBD1. Per germline, CDR1 MNHNS and CDR2 SASEGT. V was clipped by 6 bases and J by 2 bases; unmatched bases: 7. The length of the CDR3 is 15 residues. CDR3 sequence: CASSPQTGAGNTIYF. The CDR3 DNA reads as TGTGCCAGCAGCCCTCAAACAGGGGCTGGAAACACCATATATTTT.

In its sample, this clonotype was seen a few times. The chain employs TRBV19 and TRBJ2-1, with D possibly TRBD2 on 6 matching bases. Germline V lookup: CDR1 LNHDA, CDR2 SQIVND (reference sequence). The CDR3 spans 16 residues. V was trimmed by 8 bases and J by 2 bases, leaving 19 bases between them. The CDR3 sequence: CASAGGGRGPYNEQFF. The CDR3 bases are TGTGCCAGTGCCGGTGGTGGGCGGGGACCCTACAATGAGCAGTTCTTC.

The chain is built from TRBV20-1 and TRBJ1-6; D is possibly TRBD1 (6 bases). The length of the CDR3 is 15 residues. Trimming took 3 bases from V and 4 from J, leaving 13 bases between them. Germline lookup yields CDR1 DFQATT and CDR2 SNEGSKA (reference sequence). The CDR3, as DNA: TGCAGTGCTAGGACAAGACAGGAATATAATTCACCCCTCCACTTT. Amino acids: CSARTRQEYNSPLHF.

This clonotype was found a few times. The chain carries TRBV6-5 and TRBJ2-3; TRBD2 matches at 9 bases. The CDR3 length is 16 residues. Germline V CDR1 and CDR2: MNHEY, SVGAGI. V lost 4 bases to trimming and J lost 1 base; unmatched junction nucleotides: 6. The CDR3 DNA reads TGTGCCAGCAGTTCCCCCCAGCGGGGGGGCACAGATACGCAGTATTTT. Protein product: CASSSPQRGGTDTQYF.

This clonotype was seen ten or more times. The rearrangement uses TRBV2 and TRBJ2-2, with 7 bases lining up with TRBD2. The CDR3 contains 15 residues. Germline V gives CDR1 SNHLY, CDR2 FYNNEI. Trimming cost V 6 bases and J 0 bases; bases outside gene matches: 4. CDR3 sequence (DNA): TGTGCCAGCAGGTCCACTAGCGCGAACACCGGGGAGCTGTTTTTT. Translated: CASRSTSANTGELFF.

Of note for this clonotype: One junction end does not reproduce the germline sequence, and a read error may be involved. The chain uses TRBV10-1 and TRBJ2-5; the D is unclear. This CDR3 region has 14 residues. Germline loops: CDR1 WNHNN, CDR2 SYGVQD (reference sequence). The CDR3 bases are TGCGCCGGCAGTGAACCAGGCCTCCAAGAGACCCAGTACTTC. Encoded protein: CAGSEPGLQETQYF.

J is TRBJ2-3 and V is TRBV4-2; D is undetermined. There are 16 residues in the CDR3. The V and J ends lost 0 bases and 5 bases respectively, with 15 bases between them. Germline V gives CDR1 LGHNA, CDR2 YNFKEQ. The CDR3 coding sequence is TGTGCCAGCAGCCAAGAGACTCAGGCCCTGGTAGATACGCAGTATTTT. It specifies CASSQETQALVDTQYF.

This clonotype turned up a few times. The chain uses TRBV28 and TRBJ2-2; no firm D call. Germline CDR1 reads MDHEN; CDR2 reads SYDVKM. V was pared by 8 bases and J by 7 bases, with 17 bases between. There are 14 residues in the CDR3. CDR3 nucleotide sequence: TGTGCCAGCTTTTCATTCTCGGCCGGCGGGGAGCTGTTTTTT. It codes for CASFSFSAGGELFF.

The chain is built from TRBV5-1 and TRBJ2-7; 10 nucleotides agree with TRBD1. The CDR3 is 14 residues long. Germline V CDR1 and CDR2: SGHRS, YFSETQ. V was pared by 4 bases and J by 6 bases, with 7 bases of the junction left unmatched. The CDR3 nucleotides read TGCGCCAGCAGCACCGCCGGGACAGGGGTCGAGCAGTACTTC. It specifies CASSTAGTGVEQYF. The full variable domain, completed using reference TRBV5-1 and TRBJ2-7, is KAGVTQTPRYLIKTRGQQVTLSCSPISGHRSVSWYQQTPGQGLQFLFEYFSETQRNKGNFPGRFSGRQFSNSRSEMNVSTLELGDSALYLCASSTAGTGVEQYFGPGTRLTVT.

This clonotype showed up just a few times. The chain is built from TRBV27 and TRBJ1-2; D ambiguous. V lost 5 bases, J lost 7 bases, and 14 bases lay in between. The germline gives CDR1 MNHEY, CDR2 SMNVEV (reference sequence). This CDR3 comprises 13 residues. The CDR3 protein is CASSLRPVSGYTF. The CDR3 DNA reads TGTGCCAGCAGTCTGAGACCAGTGAGTGGCTACACCTTC.

The chain links TRBV20-1 to TRBJ2-2, with D possibly being TRBD2 (6 bases). CDR3 size: 14 residues. The germline V and J ends were trimmed by 6 bases and 4 bases, with 15 bases remaining between them. Germline assignment: CDR1 DFQATT and CDR2 SNEGSKA (reference sequence). The chain's CDR3 is CSAYGGRSTGELFF. CDR3 nucleotide sequence: TGCAGTGCCTATGGGGGGAGAAGCACCGGGGAGCTGTTTTTT.

The rearrangement uses TRBV4-2 and TRBJ2-7; 8 nucleotides align to TRBD1. V was clipped by 2 bases and J by 2 bases; unmatched bases: 2. The CDR3 sequence is 14 residues long. Germline CDR1 is LGHNA and CDR2 is YNFKEQ. CDR3 protein: CASSQWDRTYEQYF. CDR3 bases: TGTGCCAGCAGCCAATGGGACAGGACCTACGAGCAGTACTTC.